These T cell receptor beta chains were read from a single sample in a study of spatial heterogeneity in lung cancer. Each CDR3 protein is one row after TCRdb ran MiXCR on the 5' RACE reads. The sample carries 4,900 or so distinct CDR3 sequences, roughly 8% recorded once. Specimen: lung tumor tissue, collected at surgery. The receptor source for this set is a female donor with early-stage non-small cell lung cancer. Both conserved end residues are part of each CDR3. A D gene is named only where the DNA matches it firmly. The size field is filled for only some rows; it gives once, few, many or a size class.

clone_size j_call d_call v_call cdr3_aa cdr3_nt
medium-sized TRBJ1-1 TRBD1 TRBV27 CASSLRAPTGVVNTEAFF TGTGCCAGCAGTTTAAGGGCCCCGACAGGGGTCGTGAACACTGAAGCTTTCTTT
NA TRBJ1-4 NA TRBV20-1 CSARGTVATNEKLFF TGCAGTGCTAGGGGGACTGTTGCAACTAATGAAAAACTGTTTTTT
many TRBJ2-1 NA TRBV7-3 CASSSGPTNEQFF TGTGCCAGCAGCTCTGGACCGACCAATGAGCAGTTCTTC
medium-sized TRBJ2-1 TRBD2 TRBV19 CASSTLAGGRSEQFF TGTGCCAGTAGTACACTAGCGGGGGGGCGTAGTGAGCAGTTCTTC
many TRBJ1-1 NA TRBV9 CASSGTYGNTEAFF TGTGCCAGCAGCGGAACCTATGGGAACACTGAAGCTTTCTTT
medium-sized TRBJ1-2 NA TRBV21-1 CASSKKCGSQGFPNWYGYTF TGTGCCAGCAGCAAAAAGTGCGGATCCCAGGGTTTTCCTAACTGGTATGGCTACACCTTC
medium-sized TRBJ2-7 TRBD1 TRBV28 CASSSTHGTGSVPSSYEQYF TGTGCCAGCAGTTCAACCCACGGGACAGGGTCCGTCCCGAGCTCCTACGAGCAGTACTTC
medium-sized TRBJ1-5 TRBD1 TRBV5-1 CASSLGTGDGNQPQHF TGCGCCAGCAGCTTGGGCACAGGGGACGGCAATCAGCCCCAGCATTTT
medium-sized TRBJ1-6 NA TRBV4-1 CASSQERSGAGSPLHF TGCGCCAGCAGCCAAGAACGCTCGGGGGCAGGCTCACCCCTCCACTTT
few TRBJ1-5 TRBD1 TRBV2 CASSTRQGSNNQPQHF TGTGCCAGCAGTACCCGACAGGGGAGTAACAATCAGCCCCAGCATTTT
many TRBJ2-3 NA TRBV28 CASSSFGGQYTDTQYF TGTGCCAGCAGTTCCTTTGGCGGACAGTACACAGATACGCAGTATTTT
medium-sized TRBJ1-1 NA TRBV7-9 CASSLGTPNTEAFF TGTGCCAGCAGCTTAGGGACACCGAACACTGAAGCTTTCTTT
many TRBJ2-6 NA TRBV5-1 CASRTGTNVLTF TGCGCCAGCAGAACGGGAACCAACGTCCTGACTTTC
many TRBJ2-1 TRBD2 TRBV28 CASYSAGGPSEQFF TGTGCCAGCTACTCAGCGGGAGGGCCAAGTGAGCAGTTCTTC
few TRBJ1-2 TRBD1 TRBV5-1 CASSTSTGPNYGYTF TGCGCCAGCAGCACCTCGACAGGGCCTAACTATGGCTACACCTTC
medium-sized TRBJ1-1 TRBD1 TRBV5-1 CASSYDRGTEAFF TGCGCCAGCAGCTACGACAGGGGCACTGAAGCTTTCTTT
large TRBJ1-1 NA TRBV9 CASSFSGWTEAFF TGTGCCAGCAGCTTTTCAGGTTGGACTGAAGCTTTCTTT
many TRBJ2-3 NA TRBV12-3/TRBV12-4 CASSLAGTGTDTQYF TGTGCCAGCAGTTTAGCCGGGACCGGAACAGATACGCAGTATTTT
many TRBJ2-1 NA TRBV9 CASSVDRWDEQFF TGTGCCAGCAGCGTAGACAGGTGGGATGAGCAGTTCTTC
many TRBJ1-3 NA TRBV13 CASSQGGGNTIYF TGTGCCAGCAGCCAGGGCGGCGGAAACACCATATATTTT
medium-sized TRBJ2-3 NA TRBV11-1 CASSLDTFSSTDTQYF TGTGCCAGCAGCTTAGATACCTTCTCTAGCACAGATACGCAGTATTTT
many TRBJ1-2 NA TRBV19 CASSLGGGGGSYGYTF TGTGCCAGTAGTCTCGGTGGTGGAGGGGGATCCTATGGCTACACCTTC
medium-sized TRBJ1-1 NA TRBV28 CASSLGADNEAFF TGTGCCAGCAGTTTGGGAGCGGATAATGAAGCTTTCTTT
few TRBJ2-3 TRBD2 TRBV11-2 CASSLRTSTPSTDTQYF TGTGCCAGCAGCCTCCGGACTAGCACACCTAGCACAGATACGCAGTATTTT
few TRBJ2-2 NA TRBV19 CASRGGHGNTGELFF TGTGCCAGTAGAGGGGGGCACGGGAACACCGGGGAGCTGTTTTTT
many TRBJ1-5 NA TRBV7-6 CASSLGPGNQPQHF TGTGCCAGCAGCTTAGGCCCAGGCAATCAGCCCCAGCATTTT
large TRBJ2-1 NA TRBV9 CASSVAGPSDEQFF TGTGCCAGCAGCGTAGCCGGGCCCTCGGATGAGCAGTTCTTC
large TRBJ1-6 NA TRBV5-1 CASSAPVGPGAYSPLHF TGCGCCAGCAGCGCACCTGTTGGGCCTGGCGCCTACTCACCCCTCCACTTT
many TRBJ2-3 TRBD2 TRBV5-1 CASSHRLAGGLRGTQYF TGCGCCAGCAGCCATCGACTAGCGGGGGGCCTCCGAGGTACGCAGTATTTT
many TRBJ2-3 NA TRBV27 CASSFRSRGSTDTQYF TGTGCCAGCAGTTTTAGGAGTCGGGGTAGCACAGATACGCAGTATTTT
NA TRBJ2-3 TRBD1 TRBV7-8 CASSLGKTGRDTQYF TGTGCCAGCAGCTTAGGGAAGACAGGGCGGGATACGCAGTATTTT
many TRBJ1-1 NA TRBV20-1 CSARGWGAVNTEAFF TGCAGTGCTAGAGGCTGGGGGGCGGTGAACACTGAAGCTTTCTTT
medium-sized TRBJ1-1 NA TRBV20-1 CSAHGQLNTEAFF TGCAGTGCTCATGGACAGTTGAACACTGAAGCTTTCTTT
few TRBJ2-2 TRBD2 TRBV9 CASSVDPGGTGELFF TGTGCCAGCAGCGTAGATCCGGGGGGCACCGGGGAGCTGTTTTTT
few TRBJ2-1 TRBD2 TRBV20-1 CSAGSGLHNEQFF TGCAGTGCTGGATCGGGACTACACAATGAGCAGTTCTTC
many TRBJ2-2 NA TRBV2 CASRSQGYTGELFF TGTGCCAGCAGATCTCAGGGTTACACCGGGGAGCTGTTTTTT
medium-sized TRBJ1-2 TRBD1 TRBV28 CAITGPGGSGYTF TGTGCCATCACGGGCCCAGGGGGATCTGGCTACACCTTC
many TRBJ1-3 NA TRBV5-1 CASGHHSGNTIYF TGCGCCAGCGGGCACCACTCTGGAAACACCATATATTTT
many TRBJ2-3 NA TRBV13 CASSLSGSTDTQYF TGTGCCAGCAGCTTATCGGGCAGCACAGATACGCAGTATTTT
medium-sized TRBJ1-3 TRBD1 TRBV10-2 CASSTGEGRNTIYF TGCGCCAGCAGTACAGGGGAAGGAAGAAACACCATATATTTT
many TRBJ2-5 NA TRBV19 CASSAGQAASGSQETQYF TGTGCCAGTAGTGCCGGACAGGCTGCTAGCGGGTCCCAAGAGACCCAGTACTTC
many TRBJ1-3 TRBD1 TRBV28 CASRSGQGIRGNTIYF TGTGCCAGCCGGTCGGGACAGGGGATTCGTGGAAACACCATATATTTT
many TRBJ2-7 NA TRBV5-1 CALKTSYEQYF TGCGCCCTCAAGACAAGCTACGAGCAGTACTTC
many TRBJ2-1 TRBD1 TRBV10-1 CASSGGRGLQFF TGCGCCAGCAGTGGGGGCAGGGGGCTGCAGTTCTTC
many TRBJ1-2 NA TRBV11-2 CASSLDQSGLLTGGYTF TGTGCCAGCAGCTTAGATCAATCTGGGCTATTGACGGGCGGCTACACCTTC
NA TRBJ2-5 TRBD1 TRBV29-1 CSLSTLRGQETQYF TGCAGCCTTTCGACCCTCAGGGGGCAAGAGACCCAGTACTTC
medium-sized TRBJ1-4 NA TRBV28 CASSLMGENEKLFF TGTGCCAGCAGTTTAATGGGAGAAAATGAAAAACTGTTTTTT
many TRBJ2-2 NA TRBV7-3 CASSLAGSNTGELFF TGTGCCAGCAGCTTGGCGGGTTCAAACACCGGGGAGCTGTTTTTT
many TRBJ2-6 NA TRBV6-6 CASSAEWTGANVLTF TGTGCCAGCAGTGCGGAGTGGACTGGGGCCAACGTCCTGACTTTC
many TRBJ1-6 TRBD1 TRBV6-5 CASTPGQGSSPLHF TGTGCCAGCACCCCGGGACAGGGTAGCTCACCCCTCCACTTT
NA TRBJ1-4 NA TRBV20-1 CSARDRGAVNEKLFF TGCAGTGCTAGAGATAGAGGGGCCGTTAATGAAAAACTGTTTTTT